This T cell receptor beta chain originates from a study of cytomegalovirus exposure and HLA in healthy donors. V gave up 1 base and J gave up 2 bases; unmatched junction bases: 10. CDR3 size: 17 residues. The germline V gene has CDR1 SEHNR and CDR2 FQNEAQ (reference sequence). Study-level points and caveats: Researchers reportedly found TCR beta sequences accurately predicted most subjects' HLA-A and HLA-B alleles. Per a prior analysis, the majority of TCR beta V segments were productive roughly 87% or roughly 30% of the time. Sequence variants that were highly shared formed a cluster that was likely a sequencing artifact. A missense variant in DCLRE1C was later tied to TCR beta V- and J-gene trimming.

This clone has just a few counts. Its antigen is not known. The PCR was carried out with 60 Vbeta primers and 13 Jbeta primers. Sequencing was performed with immunoSEQ multiplex PCR; in TCRdb, only in-frame clones are kept and a portion is missing. The table lists roughly 120,000 clones, roughly a tenth of them singletons, with around 3% in the top ten. This clonotype originated in a man in his thirties or forties in good health and CMV-seronegative. The chain has TRBV7-9 and TRBJ1-1; TRBD1 matches 7 bases. The specimen sequenced was PBMCs. Here the CDR3 DNA reads TGTGCCAGCAGCTTAGTAAGGGGGCAGGGGGTAAACACTGAAGCTTTCTTT. Translation gives CASSLVRGQGVNTEAFF.